This TCR beta chain was identified during a study of blood T cell repertoires in COVID-19. TCRdb's table, derived via immunoSEQ multiplex PCR, lists solely in-frame clones and lacks some. The table has 200,000 to 250,000 clones, 70% to 90% seen once. CDR1 SGHVS and CDR2 FQNEAQ come from the germline V gene. The CDR3 spans 15 residues. Trimming took off 1 base at V and 4 bases at J, with 14 bases between the two ends. V gene TRBV7-8 combines with J gene TRBJ2-7; D is possibly TRBD1 (6 bases). What was sequenced was PBMCs or T cells enriched from blood (not recorded which). The source is a man aged 30 to 45 who had recovered from COVID-19. CDR3 amino acids: CASSLVGRGSYEQYF. The CDR3 nucleotides read TGTGCCAGCAGCTTAGTTGGCAGGGGAAGTTACGAGCAGTACTTC.